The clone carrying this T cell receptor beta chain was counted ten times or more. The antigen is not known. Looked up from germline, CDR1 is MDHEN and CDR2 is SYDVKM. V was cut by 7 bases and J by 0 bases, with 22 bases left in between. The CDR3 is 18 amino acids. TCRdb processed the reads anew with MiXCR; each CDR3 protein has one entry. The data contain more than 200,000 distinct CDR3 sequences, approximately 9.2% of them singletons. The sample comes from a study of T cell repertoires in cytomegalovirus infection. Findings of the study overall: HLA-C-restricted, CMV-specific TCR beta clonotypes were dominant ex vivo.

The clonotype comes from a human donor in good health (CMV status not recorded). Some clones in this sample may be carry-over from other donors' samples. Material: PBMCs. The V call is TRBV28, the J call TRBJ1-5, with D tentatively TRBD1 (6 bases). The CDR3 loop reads CASNKGGDISLSNQPQHF. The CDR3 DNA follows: TGTGCCAGCAACAAAGGTGGGGACATTAGCCTTAGCAATCAGCCCCAGCATTTT.